This TCR beta chain was documented in a study of T cells in localized non-small cell lung cancer. Generated by immunoSEQ multiplex PCR, the TCRdb table keeps only in-frame clones and is missing some. The table shows over 30,000 clones, with 80% to 90% occurring only once. Deletions cut 3 bases from V and 4 bases from J, with 16 bases between. Germline-derived CDR1 and CDR2 are WNHNN and SYGVQD (reference sequence). The CDR3 is 16 residues long. The chain is built from TRBV10-1 and TRBJ2-1; perhaps D is TRBD1 or TRBD2 (6 bases each). The source was peripheral blood mononuclear cells, collected before any cancer treatment. This clonotype was sampled from a male donor at least 60 years old with stage II lung adenocarcinoma. CDR3 region: CASSDSGGARYNEQFF. The CDR3 DNA reads TGCGCCAGCAGTGATTCCGGGGGCGCGAGGTACAATGAGCAGTTCTTC.